A single TCR beta chain is shown here with its context. The data are from a study of blood T cell repertoires in COVID-19. For the study at large: The study drew acute and convalescent COVID-19 samples from the United States, Italy and Spain. The cDNA or gDNA used as material had been derived from T cells, B-cell-depleted T cells, or PBMCs.

V gave up 0 bases and J gave up 5 bases; unmatched junction bases: 21. The CDR3 is 20 amino acids. Germline V gives CDR1 SGDLS, CDR2 YYNGEE. Per the original methods: Amplification from reference gene primers served as the basis for estimated nucleated cell counts. The data were produced by immunoSEQ multiplex PCR, yet TCRdb's version contains in-frame clones alone and is incomplete. Clone size and V and J calls were adopted from that table, with D and trimming inferred from the DNA. The table records approximately 280,000 clones, about 89% of them present only once. The source of this sequence is a man aged 50-59 years with acute or convalescent COVID-19. The sample was peripheral blood. This sequence joins TRBV9 and TRBJ1-2; 8 bases align to TRBD1. The CDR3 DNA reads as TGTGCCAGCAGCGTAGCTCCTACTACCTGGTCACCAGGGGGCGCTTATGGCTACACCTTC. Its translation is CASSVAPTTWSPGGAYGYTF.